Presented here are 20 T cell receptor beta chains from one specimen sequenced in a study of shared clonotypes between healthy human individuals. Clones were read by immunoSEQ multiplex PCR, and TCRdb kept only the in-frame ones, dropping some. The table lists some 630,000 clones, about 78% of them singletons. Material: memory CD4+ T cells sorted from blood. Subset noted: CD45RA-negative fraction. The receptors were gathered from a woman aged 25 to 39 in good health.

The chain uses TRBV5-4 and TRBJ1-5, with 9 bases aligning to TRBD1. Germline CDR1 and CDR2: SGHNT and YYREEE (reference sequence). Trimming removed 0 bases from V and 5 bases from J; junction bases left unmatched: 9. This CDR3 contains 17 residues. The CDR3 coding sequence is TGTGCCAGCAGCTTGGAATATGGACAGGGGAAATATCAGCCCCAGCATTTT. Translating gives CASSLEYGQGKYQPQHF.

The V call is TRBV18, the J call TRBJ2-7; TRBD1 aligns across 10 bases. Germline V gene sequence: CDR1 KGHSH, CDR2 LQKENI. The CDR3 consists of 17 residues. J lost 4 bases, V lost 3 bases, and 12 bases had no gene match. The CDR3 loop reads CASSPFRTGTGAYEQYF. The CDR3 DNA is TGTGCCAGCTCACCCTTCCGGACCGGGACAGGGGCATACGAGCAGTACTTC.

The sample holds one count of this clone. The rearrangement joins TRBV2 to TRBJ2-1; perhaps D is TRBD1 or TRBD2 (6 bases each). Germline values: CDR1 SNHLY, CDR2 FYNNEI. Trimming shortened V by 6 bases and J by 8 bases, and 17 bases separated the two germline ends. The CDR3 loop spans 14 amino acids. CDR3 coding DNA: TGTGCCAGCAGGGCATTGACAGGAGGGGATGAGCAGTTCTTC. It translates to CASRALTGGDEQFF.

The V call is TRBV10-1, the J call TRBJ2-7; the match to TRBD2 covers 9 bases. Germline CDR1 reads WNHNN; CDR2 reads SYGVQD (reference sequence). V shed 9 bases and J 1 base; nucleotides not matched to a gene: 4. The CDR3 is made up of 13 amino acids. The CDR3 region is CASGLAGSYEQYF. The CDR3 DNA follows: TGCGCCAGTGGCCTAGCGGGATCCTACGAGCAGTACTTC.

The genes are TRBV29-1 and TRBJ2-3; D is tentatively TRBD1 or TRBD2 (6 bases each). Germline CDR1 is SQVTM and CDR2 is ANQGSEA. V lost 7 bases, J lost 4 bases, and 15 bases lay in between. The CDR3 covers 13 residues. The CDR3 nucleotides are TGCAGCGCCCGGAAGGGGGGCCCAGATACGCAGTATTTT. Amino acids: CSARKGGPDTQYF.

The chain carries TRBV25-1 and TRBJ2-3; the match to TRBD2 covers 9 bases. Germline V gene data show CDR1 as MGHDK and CDR2 as SYGVNS. J was trimmed by 4 bases and V by 7 bases; bases with no gene match: 9. This CDR3 has 15 amino acids. Here the CDR3 reads CASTNPGLAPDTQYF. The CDR3 coding sequence is TGTGCCAGCACGAACCCGGGACTAGCCCCAGATACGCAGTATTTT. Full variable domain (outside the CDR3, taken from reference TRBV25-1 and TRBJ2-3): EADIYQTPRYLVIGTGKKITLECSQTMGHDKMYWYQQDPGMELHLIHYSYGVNSTEKGDLSSESTVSRIRTEHFPLTLESARPSHTSQYLCASTNPGLAPDTQYFGPGTRLTVL.

This clone was seen a few times. Other DNA sequences within the sample encode an identical CDR3. This chain connects TRBV30 to TRBJ2-3, with 10 bases that match TRBD2. The CDR3 has 14 amino acids. CDR1 and CDR2 from the germline V gene are GTSNPN and SVGIG (reference sequence). With V trimmed by 3 bases and J by 2 bases, 2 bases remained unmatched. CDR3 loop: CAWRTSGNTDTQYF. The CDR3 DNA is TGTGCCTGGAGAACTAGCGGGAACACAGATACGCAGTATTTT. Full variable domain (remainder filled in from reference TRBV30 and TRBJ2-3): SQTIHQWPATLVQPVGSPLSLECTVEGTSNPNLYWYRQAAGRGLQLLFYSVGIGQISSEVPQNLSASRPQDRQFILSSKKLLLSDSGFYLCAWRTSGNTDTQYFGPGTRLTVL.

The chain joins TRBV19 to TRBJ2-5; TRBD1 is a possible D gene (6 bases). The J call is in doubt because the DNA end fits TRBJ2-7 better. Germline CDR1 is LNHDA and CDR2 is SQIVND (reference sequence). CDR3 length: 15 amino acids. In DNA, the CDR3 is TGTGCCAGTAGTATAATAAGCCAGGGACACTACGAGCAGTACTTC. Encoded protein: CASSIISQGHYEQYF.

This clone came up a few times. Other DNA sequences in this sample translate to the same CDR3. V usage is TRBV5-1 and J usage is TRBJ1-2; D ambiguous. V was trimmed by 0 bases and J by 3 bases, leaving 6 bases between them. CDR3 length: 13 residues. Germline assignment: CDR1 SGHRS and CDR2 YFSETQ. The CDR3 DNA follows: TGCGCCAGCAGCTTGGGTACGGACTATGGCTACACCTTC. It specifies CASSLGTDYGYTF.

V and J are TRBV18 and TRBJ2-6, with D hard to call. There are 13 residues in the CDR3. Trimming shortened V by 0 bases and J by 12 bases, and 9 bases separated the two germline ends. The germline V gene encodes CDR1 KGHSH and CDR2 LQKENI. The CDR3 loop is CASSPPGPRVLTF. CDR3 bases: TGTGCCAGCTCACCACCGGGTCCCCGCGTCCTGACTTTC. The variable domain in full, completed from reference TRBV18 and TRBJ2-6, reads NAGVMQNPRHLVRRRGQEARLRCSPMKGHSHVYWYRQLPEEGLKFMVYLQKENIIDESGMPKERFSAEFPKEGPSILRIQQVVRGDSAAYFCASSPPGPRVLTFGAGSRLTVL.

This clone was seen many times. This chain joins TRBV4-1 and TRBJ2-1; 8 bases are a match to TRBD2. The CDR3 extends over 17 amino acids. J gave up 6 bases and V 3 bases, and 13 bases lay outside the gene matches. Per germline, CDR1 MGHRA and CDR2 YSYEKL. Written as DNA, the CDR3 is TGCGCCAGCAGCCAGTATTACAGGGCGGGAGGTGGCAATGAGCAGTTCTTC. Translated, it gives CASSQYYRAGGGNEQFF.

This clone turned up a few times. The chain joins TRBV7-8 to TRBJ1-2, with TRBD1 identical over 10 bases. The CDR3 runs to 14 residues. Germline CDR1 SGHVS, CDR2 FQNEAQ. V was pared by 4 bases and J by 7 bases, with 6 bases of the junction left unmatched. The chain's CDR3 is CASSSRDRGGGYTF. The CDR3, as DNA: TGTGCCAGCAGCTCCCGGGACAGGGGTGGTGGCTACACCTTC. Variable domain in full (rest from reference TRBV7-8 and TRBJ1-2): GAGVSQSPRYKVAKRGQDVALRCDPISGHVSLFWYQQALGQGPEFLTYFQNEAQLDKSGLPSDRFFAERPEGSVSTLKIQRTQQEDSAVYLCASSSRDRGGGYTFGSGTRLTVV.

This clone was detected many times. The genes are TRBV27 and TRBJ1-5, with 8 bases that match TRBD1. Germline loops: CDR1 MNHEY, CDR2 SMNVEV (reference sequence). This CDR3 contains 17 residues. V shed 6 bases and J 0 bases; nucleotides not matched to a gene: 10. The CDR3 DNA reads as TGTGCCAGCAGACCTGGACAGGGAACATATAGCAATCAGCCCCAGCATTTT. It encodes CASRPGQGTYSNQPQHF.

This clone was found a few times. The chain joins TRBV19 to TRBJ1-1; no clear D. The CDR3 covers 13 residues. Germline values: CDR1 LNHDA, CDR2 SQIVND (reference sequence). V was trimmed by 3 bases and J by 2 bases, leaving 7 bases between them. CDR3 nucleotide sequence: TGTGCCAGTAGTATGGGGATAAACACTGAAGCTTTCTTT. Its translation: CASSMGINTEAFF.

This clone was observed a handful of times. This same CDR3 is encoded by further DNA sequences in the sample. The chain recombines TRBV28 with TRBJ1-5, with D possibly TRBD1 on 6 matching bases. The CDR3 is 14 residues long. Germline lookup yields CDR1 MDHEN and CDR2 SYDVKM. Trimming took off 6 bases at V and 4 bases at J, with 13 bases between the two ends. The DNA of the CDR3 is TGTGCCAGCAGCTTCGGGACACTAAATCAGCCCCAGCATTTT. Its translation: CASSFGTLNQPQHF.

The chain has TRBV19 and TRBJ2-2; D may be TRBD2 (7 bases). The CDR3 loop spans 15 amino acids. With 6 bases removed from V and 7 bases from J, the gap between germline ends came to 18 bases. Looked up from germline, CDR1 is LNHDA and CDR2 is SQIVND (reference sequence). Written as DNA, the CDR3 is TGTGCCAGTAGCAGGGGAGGGGCTAGTCACGGGGAGCTGTTTTTT. This codes for CASSRGGASHGELFF.

The chain recombines TRBV7-9 with TRBJ2-1; possibly TRBD2 for D (5 bases). Looked up from germline, CDR1 is SEHNR and CDR2 is FQNEAQ (reference sequence). Trimming removed 6 bases from V and 4 bases from J, with 16 bases in between. The CDR3 totals 15 residues. For the CDR3, the DNA is TGTGCCAGCAGGGACTCCGGCCCGGGTTACAATGAGCAGTTCTTC. It is translated as CASRDSGPGYNEQFF.

This rearrangement joins TRBV27 to TRBJ2-7, with 7 bases that match TRBD1. In germline, CDR1 is MNHEY, CDR2 SMNVEV (reference sequence). The trim removed 0 bases at V and 2 bases at J, leaving 13 bases unmatched. This CDR3 contains 18 residues. CDR3 protein: CASSLSRGAGTVAYEQYF. DNA of the CDR3: TGTGCCAGCAGTTTATCGAGGGGAGCCGGGACAGTGGCCTACGAGCAGTACTTC.

The chain couples TRBV28 to TRBJ1-2; TRBD1 matches 7 bases. The CDR3 contains 16 residues. The ends lost 8 bases at V and 6 bases at J; junction bases unmatched: 18. Germline lookup yields CDR1 MDHEN and CDR2 SYDVKM. CDR3 nucleotides: TGTGCCAGCGTCCCCGGAGGGGGCGCGCAGAAAAATGGCTACACCTTC. Translation: CASVPGGGAQKNGYTF.

V usage is TRBV2 and J usage is TRBJ1-2; D remains ambiguous. CDR3 length: 12 residues. CDR1 and CDR2 from the germline V gene are SNHLY and FYNNEI. In nucleotides, the CDR3 is TGTGTCCTCGGGAGTGCTAACTATGGCTACACCTTC. It codes for CVLGSANYGYTF.